This T cell receptor beta chain stems from a study of CD8 T cells in Susac syndrome. This CDR3 contains 17 residues. Germline CDR1 reads SQVTM; CDR2 reads ANQGSEA. With 0 bases clipped from V and 5 bases from J, the junction kept 8 bases outside the gene matches. After extraction with the RNeasy kit, 0.5 to 1 ug of the RNA was reverse transcribed using random hexamers. TCRdb re-called the immunoSEQ multiplex PCR reads with MiXCR, one entry per CDR3 protein. This table holds 150,000 to 200,000 distinct CDR3 sequences, roughly 92% found once. This clonotype was sampled from a human donor in good health. The source material was CD4+ T cells from PBMCs. This chain connects TRBV29-1 to TRBJ2-3, with TRBD2 matching 13 bases. CDR3 nucleotides: TGCAGCGTTGAAGATCTAGGACTAGCGGGGGCTGTAGATACGCAGTATTTT. This sequence encodes CSVEDLGLAGAVDTQYF.